The rows below give T cell receptor beta chains drawn from one sample of a study of blood T cell repertoires in COVID-19. Clones were read by immunoSEQ multiplex PCR, and TCRdb kept only the in-frame ones, dropping some. Here the sample spans approximately 210,000 clones, approximately 84% being singletons. Sequencing used peripheral blood. The receptors come from a woman aged 45-59 years with active or convalescent COVID-19. Each CDR3 is given with its conserved first and last residue. Fields, in order: D gene, clone size, V gene, J gene, CDR3 protein, CDR3 DNA. The D gene is left open where the match is weak. A row's size may be missing; if present it is once, few, many or a size class.

D gene: TRBD1
clone size: once
V gene: TRBV6-1
J gene: TRBJ1-2
CDR3 protein: CASSETQGARGYTF
CDR3 DNA: TGTGCCAGCAGTGAAACCCAGGGGGCTAGGGGCTACACCTTC

D gene: -
clone size: few
V gene: TRBV3-1/TRBV3-2
J gene: TRBJ2-7
CDR3 protein: CASSQARAEQYF
CDR3 DNA: TGTGCCAGCAGCCAAGCCCGAGCCGAGCAGTACTTC

D gene: TRBD1
clone size: -
V gene: TRBV28
J gene: TRBJ1-2
CDR3 protein: CASSLVQGNGYTF
CDR3 DNA: TGTGCCAGCAGCCTCGTACAGGGGAATGGCTACACCTTC

D gene: -
clone size: -
V gene: TRBV30
J gene: TRBJ2-1
CDR3 protein: CAWSVSGSSYNEQFF
CDR3 DNA: TGTGCCTGGAGTGTCTCCGGGAGCTCCTACAATGAGCAGTTCTTC

D gene: -
clone size: once
V gene: TRBV5-1
J gene: TRBJ2-2
CDR3 protein: CASRTRTANTGELFF
CDR3 DNA: TGCGCCAGCAGAACCCGGACAGCGAACACCGGGGAGCTGTTTTTT

D gene: TRBD2
clone size: -
V gene: TRBV6-5
J gene: TRBJ2-1
CDR3 protein: CASSYLPSGSHNEQFF
CDR3 DNA: TGTGCCAGCAGTTACTTACCTAGCGGGAGCCACAATGAGCAGTTCTTC

D gene: TRBD1
clone size: -
V gene: TRBV18
J gene: TRBJ1-6
CDR3 protein: CASSPRTGVKSPLHF
CDR3 DNA: TGTGCCAGCTCACCACGGACAGGGGTTAAATCACCCCTCCACTTT

D gene: TRBD1
clone size: -
V gene: TRBV24-1
J gene: TRBJ2-1
CDR3 protein: CATSDPGDRVGNEQFF
CDR3 DNA: TGTGCCACCAGTGATCCCGGGGACAGGGTGGGTAATGAGCAGTTCTTC

D gene: TRBD1
clone size: -
V gene: TRBV5-4
J gene: TRBJ1-3
CDR3 protein: CASSPQGAAGNTIYF
CDR3 DNA: TGTGCCAGCAGCCCGCAGGGGGCCGCTGGAAACACCATATATTTT

D gene: TRBD1
clone size: -
V gene: TRBV6-1
J gene: TRBJ2-2
CDR3 protein: CASSDISETGTGELFF
CDR3 DNA: TGTGCCAGCAGTGATATTTCCGAGACAGGGACCGGGGAGCTGTTTTTT

D gene: -
clone size: few
V gene: TRBV2
J gene: TRBJ1-1
CDR3 protein: CASSANGAEAFF
CDR3 DNA: TGTGCCAGCAGTGCCAACGGGGCTGAAGCTTTCTTT

D gene: TRBD1
clone size: -
V gene: TRBV15
J gene: TRBJ1-2
CDR3 protein: CATSRTGREGYTF
CDR3 DNA: TGTGCCACCAGTAGGACAGGGCGGGAAGGCTACACCTTC

D gene: -
clone size: -
V gene: TRBV5-1
J gene: TRBJ2-2
CDR3 protein: CASSGLFIGELFF
CDR3 DNA: TGCGCCAGCAGCGGCCTCTTCATCGGGGAGCTGTTTTTT

D gene: -
clone size: -
V gene: TRBV18
J gene: TRBJ2-1
CDR3 protein: CASSESQAFEQFF
CDR3 DNA: TGTGCCAGCTCAGAGAGCCAAGCTTTTGAGCAGTTCTTC

D gene: TRBD2
clone size: once
V gene: TRBV4-1
J gene: TRBJ2-2
CDR3 protein: CASSQLAGGPGELFF
CDR3 DNA: TGCGCCAGCAGCCAGCTAGCGGGGGGGCCCGGGGAGCTGTTTTTT

D gene: -
clone size: -
V gene: TRBV2
J gene: TRBJ2-5
CDR3 protein: CASRGEAETQYF
CDR3 DNA: TGTGCCAGCAGAGGAGAGGCAGAGACCCAGTACTTC

D gene: TRBD1
clone size: -
V gene: TRBV11-2
J gene: TRBJ1-2
CDR3 protein: CASTRDSYGYTF
CDR3 DNA: TGTGCCAGCACCCGGGACAGCTATGGCTACACCTTC

D gene: TRBD1
clone size: -
V gene: TRBV6-5
J gene: TRBJ2-7
CDR3 protein: CASKRGRTYYEQYF
CDR3 DNA: TGTGCCAGCAAGAGGGGGCGGACCTACTACGAGCAGTACTTC

D gene: TRBD1
clone size: -
V gene: TRBV12-5
J gene: TRBJ2-5
CDR3 protein: CASGFVGGKETQYF
CDR3 DNA: TGTGCTAGTGGTTTCGTAGGGGGCAAAGAGACCCAGTACTTC

D gene: -
clone size: few
V gene: TRBV6-5
J gene: TRBJ1-1
CDR3 protein: CASSPSAGVGTEAFF
CDR3 DNA: TGTGCCAGCAGTCCCTCGGCGGGGGTCGGCACTGAAGCTTTCTTT

D gene: -
clone size: -
V gene: TRBV19
J gene: TRBJ1-2
CDR3 protein: CASSNPGDGYTF
CDR3 DNA: TGTGCCAGTAGTAACCCGGGGGATGGCTACACCTTC

D gene: TRBD1
clone size: few
V gene: TRBV19
J gene: TRBJ2-5
CDR3 protein: CASSNGQGAWETQYF
CDR3 DNA: TGTGCCAGTAGTAACGGACAGGGGGCTTGGGAGACCCAGTACTTC

D gene: TRBD2
clone size: -
V gene: TRBV20-1
J gene: TRBJ2-7
CDR3 protein: CSARGGAGVYEQYF
CDR3 DNA: TGCAGTGCTCGTGGAGGGGCGGGAGTCTACGAGCAGTACTTC

D gene: TRBD2
clone size: once
V gene: TRBV5-1
J gene: TRBJ2-1
CDR3 protein: CASSLVAGALDNEQFF
CDR3 DNA: TGCGCCAGCAGCTTGGTAGCGGGGGCCCTAGACAATGAGCAGTTCTTC

D gene: TRBD1
clone size: -
V gene: TRBV5-1
J gene: TRBJ1-1
CDR3 protein: CASSSGTGVEAFF
CDR3 DNA: TGCGCCAGCAGTTCCGGGACAGGGGTTGAAGCTTTCTTT

D gene: TRBD1
clone size: -
V gene: TRBV7-9
J gene: TRBJ1-2
CDR3 protein: CASSLGGYGTGLDGYTF
CDR3 DNA: TGTGCCAGCAGCTTAGGGGGGTACGGGACAGGGTTGGATGGCTACACCTTC

D gene: -
clone size: -
V gene: TRBV5-1
J gene: TRBJ1-5
CDR3 protein: CASSLDGQVWQPQHF
CDR3 DNA: TGCGCCAGCAGCTTGGATGGGCAGGTATGGCAGCCCCAGCATTTT

D gene: -
clone size: -
V gene: TRBV6-5
J gene: TRBJ1-1
CDR3 protein: CASTAQGNTEAFF
CDR3 DNA: TGTGCCAGCACGGCCCAGGGGAACACTGAAGCTTTCTTT

D gene: -
clone size: -
V gene: TRBV5-6
J gene: TRBJ2-2
CDR3 protein: CASSLYRDKNTGELFF
CDR3 DNA: TGTGCCAGCAGCCTCTACAGGGATAAGAACACCGGGGAGCTGTTTTTT

D gene: TRBD2
clone size: -
V gene: TRBV5-1
J gene: TRBJ2-2
CDR3 protein: CATAGLAGATGELFF
CDR3 DNA: TGCGCCACCGCTGGACTAGCGGGGGCCACCGGGGAGCTGTTTTTT

D gene: -
clone size: -
V gene: TRBV19
J gene: TRBJ1-2
CDR3 protein: CASSMRLLEGYTF
CDR3 DNA: TGTGCCAGTAGTATGAGACTTTTGGAGGGCTACACCTTC

D gene: TRBD1
clone size: -
V gene: TRBV9
J gene: TRBJ2-6
CDR3 protein: CASSAPRDRGSGANVLTF
CDR3 DNA: TGTGCCAGCAGCGCACCCCGGGACAGGGGCTCTGGGGCCAACGTCCTGACTTTC

D gene: -
clone size: -
V gene: TRBV21-1
J gene: TRBJ2-7
CDR3 protein: CASSIYTTPTPYEQYF
CDR3 DNA: TGTGCCAGCAGCATTTATACTACCCCGACTCCTTACGAGCAGTACTTC